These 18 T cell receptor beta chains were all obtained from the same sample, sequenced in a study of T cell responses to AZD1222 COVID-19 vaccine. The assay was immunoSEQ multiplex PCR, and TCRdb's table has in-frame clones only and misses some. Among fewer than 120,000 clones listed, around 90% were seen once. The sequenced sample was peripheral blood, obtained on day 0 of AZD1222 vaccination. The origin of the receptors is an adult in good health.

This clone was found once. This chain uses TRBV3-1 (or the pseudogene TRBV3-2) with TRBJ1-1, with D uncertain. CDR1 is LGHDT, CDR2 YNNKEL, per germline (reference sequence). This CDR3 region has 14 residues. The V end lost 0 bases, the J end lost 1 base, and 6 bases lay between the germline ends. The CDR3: CASSQDRWNTEAFF. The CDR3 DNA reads TGTGCCAGCAGCCAAGACAGGTGGAACACTGAAGCTTTCTTT.

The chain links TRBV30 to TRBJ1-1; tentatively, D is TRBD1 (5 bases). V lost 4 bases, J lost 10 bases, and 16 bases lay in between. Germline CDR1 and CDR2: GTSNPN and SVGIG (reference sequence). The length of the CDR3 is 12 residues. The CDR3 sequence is CAWNVLGVRAFF. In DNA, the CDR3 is TGTGCCTGGAATGTTTTAGGGGTGAGAGCTTTCTTT.

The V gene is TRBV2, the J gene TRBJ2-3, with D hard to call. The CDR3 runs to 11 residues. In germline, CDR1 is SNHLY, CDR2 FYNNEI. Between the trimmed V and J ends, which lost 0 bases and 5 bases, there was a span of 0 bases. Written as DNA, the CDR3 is TGTGCCAGCAGTGAAGCAGATACGCAGTATTTT. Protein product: CASSEADTQYF.

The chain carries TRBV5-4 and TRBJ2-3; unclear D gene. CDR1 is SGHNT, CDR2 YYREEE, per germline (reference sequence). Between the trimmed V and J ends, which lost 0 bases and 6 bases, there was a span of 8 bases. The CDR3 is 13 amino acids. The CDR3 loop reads CASSLGMGDTQYF. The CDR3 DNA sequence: TGTGCCAGCAGCTTGGGGATGGGGGATACGCAGTATTTT.

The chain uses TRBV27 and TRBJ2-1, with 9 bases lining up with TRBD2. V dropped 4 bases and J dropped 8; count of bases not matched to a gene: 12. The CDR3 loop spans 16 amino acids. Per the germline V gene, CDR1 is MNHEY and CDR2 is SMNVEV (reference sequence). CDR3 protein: CASSSSTASGEHEQFF. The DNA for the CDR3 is TGTGCCAGCAGTTCCTCAACGGCTAGCGGGGAGCATGAGCAGTTCTTC.

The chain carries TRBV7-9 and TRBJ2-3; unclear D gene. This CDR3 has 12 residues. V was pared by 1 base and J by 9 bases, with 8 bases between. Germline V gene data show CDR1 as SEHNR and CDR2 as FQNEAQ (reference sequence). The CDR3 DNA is TGTGCCAGCAGCTTAGAGGCTAGAACGCAGTATTTT. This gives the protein CASSLEARTQYF.

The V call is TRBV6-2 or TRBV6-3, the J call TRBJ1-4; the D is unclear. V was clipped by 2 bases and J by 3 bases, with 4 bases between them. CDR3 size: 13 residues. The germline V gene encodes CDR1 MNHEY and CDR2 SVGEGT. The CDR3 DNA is TGTGCCAGCAGTTACCTGGCTAATGAAAAACTGTTTTTT. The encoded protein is CASSYLANEKLFF.

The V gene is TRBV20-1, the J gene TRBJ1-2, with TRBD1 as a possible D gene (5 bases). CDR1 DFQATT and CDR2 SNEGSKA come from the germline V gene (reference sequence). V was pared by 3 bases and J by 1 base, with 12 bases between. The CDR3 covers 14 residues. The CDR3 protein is CSASPGPHNYGYTF. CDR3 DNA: TGCAGTGCTAGTCCGGGACCCCATAACTATGGCTACACCTTC.

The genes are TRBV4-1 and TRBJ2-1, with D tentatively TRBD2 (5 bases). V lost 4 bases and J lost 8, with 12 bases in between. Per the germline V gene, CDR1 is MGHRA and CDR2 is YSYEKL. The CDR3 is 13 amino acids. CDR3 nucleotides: TGCGCCAGCAGCCTTTCTGAGCGGTATGAGCAGTTCTTC. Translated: CASSLSERYEQFF.

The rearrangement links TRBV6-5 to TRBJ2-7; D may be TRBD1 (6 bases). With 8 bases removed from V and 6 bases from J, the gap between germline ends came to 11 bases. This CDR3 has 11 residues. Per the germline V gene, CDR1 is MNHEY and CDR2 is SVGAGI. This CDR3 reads CASQGPREQYF. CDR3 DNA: TGTGCCAGCCAGGGGCCCCGCGAGCAGTACTTC.

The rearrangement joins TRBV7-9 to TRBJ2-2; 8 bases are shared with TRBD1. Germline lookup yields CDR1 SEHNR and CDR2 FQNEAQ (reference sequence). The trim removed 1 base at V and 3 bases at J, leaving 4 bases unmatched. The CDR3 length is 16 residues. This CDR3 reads CASSLGTGFYTGELFF. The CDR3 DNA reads TGTGCCAGCAGCTTAGGGACAGGGTTCTACACCGGGGAGCTGTTTTTT.

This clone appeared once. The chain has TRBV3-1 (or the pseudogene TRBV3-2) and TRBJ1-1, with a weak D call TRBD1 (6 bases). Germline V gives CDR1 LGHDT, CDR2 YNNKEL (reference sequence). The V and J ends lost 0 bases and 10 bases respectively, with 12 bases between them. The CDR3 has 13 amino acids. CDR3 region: CASSQEYRGRAFF. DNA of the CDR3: TGTGCCAGCAGCCAAGAGTATCGGGGGCGAGCTTTCTTT.

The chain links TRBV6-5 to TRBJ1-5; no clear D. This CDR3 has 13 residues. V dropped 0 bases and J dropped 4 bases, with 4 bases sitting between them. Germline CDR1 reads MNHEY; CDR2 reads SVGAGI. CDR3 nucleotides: TGTGCCAGCAGTTACTCGAGGAATCAGCCCCAGCATTTT. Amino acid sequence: CASSYSRNQPQHF.

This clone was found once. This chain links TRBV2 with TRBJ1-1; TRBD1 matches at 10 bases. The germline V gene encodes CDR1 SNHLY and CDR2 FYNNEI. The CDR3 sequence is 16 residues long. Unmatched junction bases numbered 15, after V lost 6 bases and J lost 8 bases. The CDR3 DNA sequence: TGTGCCAGCAGAGAGAGACAGGGGGCTCTTTCCTTGGAAGCTTTCTTT. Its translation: CASRERQGALSLEAFF.

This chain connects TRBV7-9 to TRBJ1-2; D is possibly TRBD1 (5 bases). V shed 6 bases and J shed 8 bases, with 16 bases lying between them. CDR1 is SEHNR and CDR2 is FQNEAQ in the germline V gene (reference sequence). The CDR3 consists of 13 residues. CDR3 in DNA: TGTGCCAGCAGTCGCGGGGACCCGGGAGGCTACACCTTC. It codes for CASSRGDPGGYTF.

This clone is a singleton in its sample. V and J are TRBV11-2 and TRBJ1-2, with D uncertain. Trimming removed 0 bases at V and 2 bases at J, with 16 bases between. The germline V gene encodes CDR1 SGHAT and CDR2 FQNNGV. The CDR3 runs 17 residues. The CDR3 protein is CASSLDQWKELNYGYTF. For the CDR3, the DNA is TGTGCCAGCAGCTTAGACCAGTGGAAGGAACTAAACTATGGCTACACCTTC.

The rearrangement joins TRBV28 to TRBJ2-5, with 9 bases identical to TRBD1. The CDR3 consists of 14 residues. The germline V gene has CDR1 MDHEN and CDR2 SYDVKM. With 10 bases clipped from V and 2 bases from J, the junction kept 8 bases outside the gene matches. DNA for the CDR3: TGTGCCATCCGAGGGACAGGGAGACAAGAGACCCAGTACTTC. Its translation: CAIRGTGRQETQYF.

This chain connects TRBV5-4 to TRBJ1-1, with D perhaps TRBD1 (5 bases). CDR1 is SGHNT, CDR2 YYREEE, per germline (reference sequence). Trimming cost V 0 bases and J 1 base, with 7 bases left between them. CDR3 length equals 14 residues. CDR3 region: CASSLGQKNTEAFF. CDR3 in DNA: TGTGCCAGCAGCTTGGGACAGAAGAACACTGAAGCTTTCTTT.